These 22 T cell receptor beta chains share one sample of origin, sequenced in a study of T cells in Graves' hyperthyroidism and ophthalmopathy. TCR beta CDR3 regions were amplified from RNA. The TCR CDR3 first-round RT-PCR relied on the HTBI primer set. TCRdb re-called the multiplex PCR reads with MiXCR, one entry per CDR3 protein. The sample includes about 560,000 distinct CDR3 sequences, 15% to 18% of them seen just once. The source material was blood. The source is a woman aged 25 to 39 with Graves' hyperthyroidism.

This chain links TRBV27 with TRBJ2-2; possibly TRBD1 for D (5 bases). Germline V gene data show CDR1 as MNHEY and CDR2 as SMNVEV (reference sequence). This CDR3 region has 15 residues. Trimming left V 2 bases short and J 4 bases short, with 11 bases between. As DNA, the CDR3 is TGTGCCAGCAGTTTAGCCCGACAGTCCACCGGGGAGCTGTTTTTT. This encodes CASSLARQSTGELFF.

This clonotype was seen ten or more times. This chain joins TRBV29-1 and TRBJ1-1; 8 bases line up with TRBD1. Losses at the gene ends were 6 bases for V and 10 bases for J; bases not matched to a gene: 19. From germline, CDR1 is SQVTM and CDR2 ANQGSEA. The CDR3 contains 15 residues. This CDR3 reads CSVPSPGGHYDGAFF. CDR3 in DNA: TGCAGCGTACCCTCCCCAGGGGGCCACTACGACGGAGCTTTCTTT.

This clonotype was found a few times. With a much larger clone just one base away, this may be a read error. This chain joins TRBV2 and TRBJ2-1; D might be TRBD2 (5 bases). Deletions cut 5 bases from V and 0 bases from J, with 11 bases between. The CDR3 consists of 15 residues. The germline gives CDR1 SNHLY, CDR2 FYNNEI. The CDR3 sequence is CASSPSEGSYNEQFF. For the CDR3, the DNA is TGTGCCAGCAGTCCGAGTGAGGGCTCCTACAATGAGCAGTTCTTC.

This clonotype appeared a few times. The rearrangement uses TRBV27 and TRBJ2-1; TRBD2 agrees at 7 bases. From germline, CDR1 is MNHEY and CDR2 SMNVEV (reference sequence). Trimming at V came to 1 base and at J to 4 bases, leaving 10 bases not matched to a gene. The CDR3 runs to 17 residues. The DNA of the CDR3 is TGTGCCAGCAGTTTATTGGGGGGGGGTGAACGTTACAATGAGCAGTTCTTC. Translating gives CASSLLGGGERYNEQFF.

This clonotype has at least ten counts. V usage is TRBV2 and J usage is TRBJ2-7, with TRBD1 identical over 8 bases. Unmatched junction bases numbered 8, after V lost 10 bases and J lost 6 bases. The CDR3 runs 12 residues. Germline V gene lookup returns CDR1 SNHLY and CDR2 FYNNEI. DNA of the CDR3: TGTGCCATCCCCACAGGGGGTGGCGAGCAGTACTTC. Protein sequence: CAIPTGGGEQYF.

The table lists this clonotype with many counts. The CDR3: CASSQVASRDEQYF. The CDR3 DNA reads as TGTGCCAGCAGCCAAGTGGCATCGAGAGACGAGCAGTACTTC. This rearrangement joins TRBV4-2 to TRBJ2-7; unclear D gene. Germline values: CDR1 LGHNA, CDR2 YNFKEQ. The V and J ends lost 1 base and 5 bases respectively, with 12 bases between them. This CDR3 spans 14 amino acids.

This clonotype appeared a single time. This sequence joins TRBV19 and TRBJ2-1; D is possibly TRBD1 (5 bases). Trimming stripped 1 base from V and 7 bases from J, with 8 bases between. Germline V gene sequence: CDR1 LNHDA, CDR2 SQIVND (reference sequence). The CDR3 loop spans 13 amino acids. This CDR3 reads CASSIVGANEQFF. In DNA form, the CDR3 reads TGTGCCAGTAGTATAGTAGGGGCGAATGAGCAGTTCTTC. The whole variable domain, remainder taken from reference TRBV19 and TRBJ2-1, is DGGITQSPKYLFRKEGQNVTLSCEQNLNHDAMYWYRQDPGQGLRLIYYSQIVNDFQKGDIAEGYSVSREKKESFPLTVTSAQKNPTAFYLCASSIVGANEQFFGPGTRLTVL.

There are a few counts of this clonotype. The V call is TRBV6-9, the J call TRBJ1-2, with 9 bases lining up with TRBD1. After removal of 3 bases from V and 5 bases from J, the junction contained 7 bases not matched to a gene. CDR1 and CDR2 (germline): MNHGY, SVAAGI. There are 15 residues in the CDR3. This chain's CDR3 is CASSYLRDREYGYTF. DNA of the CDR3: TGTGCCAGCAGTTACCTCCGGGACAGGGAGTATGGCTACACCTTC.

This clonotype was recorded many times. This rearrangement joins TRBV5-1 to TRBJ2-1, with 7 bases lining up with TRBD2. V dropped 4 bases and J dropped 2; count of bases not matched to a gene: 6. Germline CDR1 SGHRS, CDR2 YFSETQ. This CDR3 is built from 15 residues. CDR3: CASSPEGTTYNEQFF. In DNA form, the CDR3 reads TGCGCCAGCAGCCCAGAGGGGACTACCTACAATGAGCAGTTCTTC.

This chain connects TRBV4-1 to TRBJ2-2; D perhaps matches TRBD1 (5 bases). V was cut by 1 base and J by 1 base, with 13 bases left in between. Germline CDR1 reads MGHRA; CDR2 reads YSYEKL. There are 17 residues in the CDR3. This CDR3 reads CASSQGFPRVNTGELFF. DNA of the CDR3: TGCGCCAGCAGCCAAGGATTCCCCAGGGTGAACACCGGGGAGCTGTTTTTT.

This clonotype was found many times. The chain recombines TRBV7-9 with TRBJ2-1, with a possible D match to TRBD1 (6 bases). The germline V and J ends were trimmed by 5 bases and 0 bases, with 14 bases remaining between them. CDR3 length equals 16 residues. Looked up from germline, CDR1 is SEHNR and CDR2 is FQNEAQ (reference sequence). The CDR3 here is CASSPRTDRSYNEQFF. CDR3 nucleotides: TGTGCCAGCAGCCCGAGGACAGACCGCTCCTACAATGAGCAGTTCTTC.

This clonotype has at least ten counts. The chain recombines TRBV10-3 with TRBJ2-1; D ambiguous. This CDR3 contains 15 residues. The V end lost 0 bases, the J end lost 6 bases, and 12 bases lay between the germline ends. The V gene's germline CDR1 is ENHRY and CDR2 SYGVKD. CDR3: CAISESLTFFNEQFF. The CDR3 region has the DNA TGTGCCATCAGTGAGTCCCTTACGTTCTTCAATGAGCAGTTCTTC.

This chain uses TRBV12-3 or TRBV12-4 with TRBJ2-4; 7 bases align to TRBD1. J lost 8 bases, V lost 4 bases, and 11 bases had no gene match. This CDR3 comprises 15 residues. This CDR3 is CASSSPSTGLDIQYF. Written as DNA, the CDR3 is TGTGCCAGCAGTTCCCCATCGACAGGGCTAGACATTCAGTACTTC.

The rearrangement uses TRBV11-2 and TRBJ2-5; D call uncertain. V was pared by 6 bases and J by 2 bases, with 13 bases between. Germline assignment: CDR1 SGHAT and CDR2 FQNNGV. This CDR3 is 14 amino acids long. For the CDR3, the DNA is TGTGCCAGCAGTTACGGTACACAACAAGAGACCCAGTACTTC. It is translated as CASSYGTQQETQYF.

This clonotype was seen ten or more times. The chain links TRBV5-4 to TRBJ2-7; 9 bases are shared with TRBD1. The CDR3 spans 15 residues. Trimming removed 0 bases from V and 3 bases from J; junction bases left unmatched: 4. Germline assignment: CDR1 SGHNT and CDR2 YYREEE (reference sequence). CDR3 DNA: TGTGCCAGCAGCTTGGCCGGGACAGGGTTCTACGAGCAGTACTTC. Its translation: CASSLAGTGFYEQYF.

This clonotype was seen many times. The chain employs TRBV30 and TRBJ2-1; 7 bases map to TRBD2. The CDR3 covers 16 residues. The germline CDR1 and CDR2 sequences are GTSNPN and SVGIG (reference sequence). V lost 4 bases and J lost 4; bases outside the gene matches: 13. CDR3 in DNA: TGTGCCTGGAAGACTAAGCGGGATCCCTTATACAATGAGCAGTTCTTC. Translating gives CAWKTKRDPLYNEQFF. The variable domain in full, completed from reference TRBV30 and TRBJ2-1, reads SQTIHQWPATLVQPVGSPLSLECTVEGTSNPNLYWYRQAAGRGLQLLFYSVGIGQISSEVPQNLSASRPQDRQFILSSKKLLLSDSGFYLCAWKTKRDPLYNEQFFGPGTRLTVL.

This clonotype was picked up many times. This chain uses TRBV20-1 with TRBJ2-1; 10 nucleotides agree with TRBD2. This CDR3 spans 15 amino acids. Germline values: CDR1 DFQATT, CDR2 SNEGSKA (reference sequence). J lost 10 bases, V lost 5 bases, and 14 bases had no gene match. This CDR3 is CSAVQTSGPDSEQFF. CDR3 DNA: TGCAGTGCTGTCCAGACTAGCGGGCCGGATTCGGAGCAGTTCTTC.

This chain joins TRBV19 and TRBJ1-2; D call uncertain. The V gene lost 1 base and the J gene lost 4 bases, with 13 bases spanning the gap. Germline assignment: CDR1 LNHDA and CDR2 SQIVND (reference sequence). The length of the CDR3 is 15 residues. The CDR3 DNA follows: TGTGCCAGTAGTATAGGCGACGTGGCCGGCTATGGCTACACCTTC. Encoded protein: CASSIGDVAGYGYTF.

This clonotype occurred many times. The V gene is TRBV6-6, the J gene TRBJ2-3; 8 bases are a match to TRBD2. Germline V gene lookup returns CDR1 MNHNY and CDR2 SVGAGI (reference sequence). The trim removed 2 bases at V and 5 bases at J, leaving 6 bases unmatched. The CDR3 sequence is 15 residues long. The CDR3 here is CASSYAPLAGDTQYF. The DNA for the CDR3 is TGTGCCAGCAGTTACGCCCCGCTAGCGGGAGATACGCAGTATTTT.

Turning to this clonotype: A much larger clone lies one base from this, so it may be a read error. J is TRBJ2-7 and V is TRBV11-1; TRBD2 matches 9 bases. Germline V gene lookup returns CDR1 SGHAT and CDR2 FQDESV (reference sequence). Germline trimming cut 1 base from V and 6 bases from J; bases unmatched to any gene: 16. This CDR3 contains 18 residues. The CDR3 here is CASSLEGLSSGKNCEQYF. The CDR3 nucleotides are TGTGCCAGCAGCTTAGAAGGCTTGTCTAGCGGGAAAAACTGCGAGCAGTACTTC. The full variable domain, completed using reference TRBV11-1 and TRBJ2-7, is EAEVAQSPRYKITEKSQAVAFWCDPISGHATLYWYRQILGQGPELLVQFQDESVVDDSQLPKDRFSAERLKGVDSTLKIQPAELGDSAMYLCASSLEGLSSGKNCEQYFGPGTRLTVT.

A note on this clonotype: The junction departs from the called germline gene at one end, perhaps through a read error. The chain is built from TRBV4-2 and TRBJ2-3; unclear D gene. Germline V gives CDR1 LGHNA, CDR2 YNFKEQ. The length of the CDR3 is 15 residues. CDR3 protein: CANSQDAGRVFTQYF. The CDR3 nucleotides are TGTGCCAACAGCCAAGACGCAGGAAGGGTGTTTACGCAGTATTTT.

The chain links TRBV7-3 to TRBJ1-3; D call uncertain. From germline, CDR1 is SGHTA and CDR2 FQGTGA. Trimming took off 4 bases at V and 4 bases at J, with 8 bases between the two ends. The CDR3 is made up of 13 amino acids. The CDR3 region has the DNA TGTGCCAGCAGCTCCATCGCGGGAAACACCATATATTTT. Its protein product is CASSSIAGNTIYF.